The source of this TCR beta chain is a study of shared clonotypes between healthy human individuals. The protocol was immunoSEQ multiplex PCR, while the TCRdb copy is restricted to in-frame clones and leaves out a portion. The sample yields 850,000 to 1,100,000 clones, 70% to 85% seen once. This CDR3 has 13 amino acids. Germline V gives CDR1 SGHRS, CDR2 YFSETQ. Trimming took 4 bases from V and 0 from J, leaving 5 bases between them. The chain has TRBV5-1 and TRBJ1-3; D remains unclear. Sequencing was performed on memory CD4+ T cells from PBMCs. Subset: CD45RA-negative fraction. The clonotype comes from a man between 18 and 35 years old in good health. Some clones in this sample may be carry-over from other donors' samples. CDR3 in amino acids: CASSVSSGNTIYF. CDR3 bases: TGCGCCAGCAGCGTGAGCTCTGGAAACACCATATATTTT.